One and the same sample provided the 8 T cell receptor beta chains below, sequenced in a study of T cells in localized non-small cell lung cancer. Profiling relied on immunoSEQ multiplex PCR, and the TCRdb table lists in-frame clones only, not all of them. The table lists about 17,000 clones, 80% to 90% of them singletons. This specimen was peripheral blood, taken before any cancer treatment. Source of these receptors: an older male donor with stage III lung adenocarcinoma.

The rearrangement links TRBV5-4 to TRBJ2-1; D tentatively fits TRBD1 or TRBD2 (6 bases each). Trimming removed 0 bases at V and 2 bases at J, with 12 bases between. There are 16 residues in the CDR3. CDR1 is SGHNT, CDR2 YYREEE, per germline (reference sequence). CDR3 nucleotide sequence: TGTGCCAGCAGCTTGGTGGGGGGCCCCGCCTACAATGAGCAGTTCTTC. It translates to CASSLVGGPAYNEQFF.

The chain has TRBV30 and TRBJ2-3; perhaps D is TRBD1 or TRBD2 (5 bases each). The germline CDR1 and CDR2 sequences are GTSNPN and SVGIG (reference sequence). V was clipped by 1 base and J by 0 bases, with 11 bases between them. The CDR3 totals 15 residues. CDR3 DNA sequence: TGTGCCTGGAGTGAAAGGGGACGAAGCACAGATACGCAGTATTTT. Protein sequence: CAWSERGRSTDTQYF.

The J gene is TRBJ1-1, the V gene TRBV18, with 8 nucleotides matching TRBD1. This CDR3 region has 14 residues. Germline assignment: CDR1 KGHSH and CDR2 LQKENI. V gave up 5 bases and J gave up 3 bases; unmatched junction bases: 5. Here the CDR3 reads CASSTTTGDTEAFF. DNA of the CDR3: TGTGCCAGCTCAACCACGACAGGGGACACTGAAGCTTTCTTT.

The chain combines TRBV21-1 with TRBJ2-3; whether TRBD1, the table's D call, matches the DNA was not checked. TRBV21-1 is noted as a pseudogene. This CDR3 is 14 amino acids long. This CDR3 is CASSDDRTRRTQYF. Written as DNA, the CDR3 is TGTGCCAGCAGCGACGACAGGACCAGGCGTACGCAGTATTTT.

The chain joins TRBV5-4 to TRBJ2-7; TRBD2 aligns across 7 bases. Trimming removed 6 bases from V and 1 base from J; junction bases left unmatched: 7. This CDR3 has 14 residues. The germline V gene has CDR1 SGHNT and CDR2 YYREEE (reference sequence). The CDR3 spells CASTGGGGSYEQYF. DNA for the CDR3: TGTGCCAGCACAGGCGGGGGAGGATCCTACGAGCAGTACTTC.

The J gene is TRBJ2-7, the V gene TRBV7-9; 8 bases fit TRBD2. The germline V gene has CDR1 SEHNR and CDR2 FQNEAQ (reference sequence). Trimming removed 1 base from V and 6 bases from J; junction bases left unmatched: 14. The CDR3 length is 17 residues. CDR3 in amino acids: CASSLEGTSGPAGEQYF. The CDR3 DNA reads as TGTGCCAGCAGCTTAGAGGGCACTAGCGGACCCGCGGGCGAGCAGTACTTC.

The rearrangement uses TRBV10-3 and TRBJ1-2; a weak D match, TRBD1 (6 bases). V gave up 6 bases and J gave up 8 bases, with 16 bases separating them. From germline, CDR1 is ENHRY and CDR2 SYGVKD. The CDR3 has 13 amino acids. For the CDR3, the DNA is TGTGCCATCAGCATAGGACAGTCGGAGGGCTACACCTTC. It yields the protein CAISIGQSEGYTF.

The chain is built from TRBV5-4 and TRBJ1-6; TRBD1 is a possible D gene (6 bases). Trimming took off 4 bases at V and 8 bases at J, with 10 bases between the two ends. This CDR3 is 13 amino acids long. Germline V gene data show CDR1 as SGHNT and CDR2 as YYREEE (reference sequence). The chain's CDR3 is CASSLYRDSPLHF. CDR3 sequence (DNA): TGTGCCAGCAGCCTTTACAGGGATTCACCCCTCCACTTT.